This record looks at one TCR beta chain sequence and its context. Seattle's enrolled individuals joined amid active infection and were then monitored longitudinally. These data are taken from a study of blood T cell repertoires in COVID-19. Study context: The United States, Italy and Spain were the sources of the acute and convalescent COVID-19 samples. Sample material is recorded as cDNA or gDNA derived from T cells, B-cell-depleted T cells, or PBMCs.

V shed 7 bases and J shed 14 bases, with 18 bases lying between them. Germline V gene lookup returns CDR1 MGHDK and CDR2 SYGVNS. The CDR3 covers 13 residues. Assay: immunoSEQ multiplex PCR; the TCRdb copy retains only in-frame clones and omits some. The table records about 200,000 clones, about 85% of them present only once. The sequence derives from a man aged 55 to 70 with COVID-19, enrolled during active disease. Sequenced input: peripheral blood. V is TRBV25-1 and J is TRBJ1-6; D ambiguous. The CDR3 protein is CASTPGLGGSLHF. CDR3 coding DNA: TGTGCCAGCACCCCCGGGTTAGGTGGTTCCCTCCACTTT.